What follows are 8 T cell receptor beta chains derived from one specimen sequenced in a study of blood T cell repertoires in COVID-19. Profiling relied on immunoSEQ multiplex PCR, and the TCRdb table lists in-frame clones only, not all of them. This sample has roughly 150,000 clones; around nine tenths occur once, and the top ten carry over 4.5%. The sequenced sample was peripheral blood. These receptors were taken from a human donor in a cohort sampled during active COVID-19.

J is TRBJ2-7 and V is TRBV4-2; tentatively, D is TRBD2 (5 bases). This CDR3 is built from 14 residues. Germline V CDR1 and CDR2: LGHNA, YNFKEQ. Trimming left V 1 base short and J 2 bases short, with 9 bases between. CDR3 sequence reads: CASSQVTAAYEQYF. CDR3 DNA: TGTGCCAGCAGCCAAGTAACAGCGGCCTACGAGCAGTACTTC.

This clone appeared once. The rearrangement joins TRBV7-3 to TRBJ2-3, with TRBD1 identical over 9 bases. Germline V gives CDR1 SGHTA, CDR2 FQGTGA. Losses at the gene ends were 3 bases for V and 4 bases for J; bases not matched to a gene: 5. The CDR3 is 15 amino acids. CDR3 in amino acids: CASSFTGQGPDTQYF. The CDR3 DNA reads TGTGCCAGCAGCTTCACGGGACAGGGCCCAGATACGCAGTATTTT.

In its sample, this clone was seen once. The rearrangement links TRBV20-1 to TRBJ2-2; no reliable D call. Germline CDR1 DFQATT, CDR2 SNEGSKA (reference sequence). V lost 3 bases to trimming and J lost 2 bases, with 10 bases between them. The CDR3 is made up of 14 amino acids. CDR3 sequence (DNA): TGCAGTGCTAGTCAAATTGTTAACACCGGGGAGCTGTTTTTT. Encoded protein: CSASQIVNTGELFF.

This clone was recorded only once. V is TRBV4-2 and J is TRBJ1-3; D possibly corresponds to TRBD1 (5 bases). Deletions cut 4 bases from V and 4 bases from J, with 14 bases between. This CDR3 spans 15 amino acids. Germline assignment: CDR1 LGHNA and CDR2 YNFKEQ. As DNA, the CDR3 is TGTGCCAGCAGCCCCAGGGAAACTCTCGGAAACACCATATATTTT. Its protein product is CASSPRETLGNTIYF.

The chain has TRBV21-1 and TRBJ2-7; the DNA was not compared with TRBD1, the D call given in the table. TRBV21-1 is a pseudogene segment. The CDR3 extends over 16 amino acids. CDR3 protein: CASSTSQGVADYEQYF. The CDR3 DNA sequence: TGTGCCAGCAGCACCTCACAGGGGGTAGCGGACTACGAGCAGTACTTC.

The genes are TRBV15 and TRBJ2-6; D perhaps matches TRBD1 (6 bases). Germline V gene sequence: CDR1 LNHNV, CDR2 YYDKDF (reference sequence). The CDR3 has 16 amino acids. Trimming took off 3 bases at V and 2 bases at J, with 11 bases between the two ends. For the CDR3, the DNA is TGTGCCACCAGCAGTCTTACAGGGACTGGGGCCAACGTCCTGACTTTC. Its protein is CATSSLTGTGANVLTF.

This rearrangement joins TRBV11-3 to TRBJ2-7; D ambiguous. The CDR3 is 13 amino acids. Germline loops: CDR1 SGHNT, CDR2 YENEEA. V lost 1 base and J 7 bases, leaving 11 bases between the germline ends. The CDR3 region is CASSLVSESEQYF. CDR3 DNA: TGTGCCAGCAGCTTAGTCTCGGAGAGTGAGCAGTACTTC.

The chain combines TRBV30 with TRBJ2-7, with 12 bases matching TRBD1. The CDR3 runs 13 residues. Germline CDR1 is GTSNPN and CDR2 is SVGIG (reference sequence). J lost 4 bases, V lost 3 bases, and 1 base had no gene match. DNA for the CDR3: TGTGCCTGGAGGGGACAGGGGGCGTACGAGCAGTACTTC. Its translation: CAWRGQGAYEQYF.